This TCR beta chain was recorded in a study of control samples from healthy donors and cancer patients. The ends lost 4 bases at V and 5 bases at J; junction bases unmatched: 19. This CDR3 contains 19 residues. Germline loops: CDR1 SGHVS, CDR2 FQNEAQ. The table came from immunoSEQ multiplex PCR; TCRdb's copy has only in-frame clones and leaves some out. Of 65,000 to 75,000 clones detected, more than 75% appear once; the ten largest clones hold just under 4%. The clonotype was recovered from a woman aged 45-59 years in good health. Sequenced material: blood. V usage is TRBV7-8 and J usage is TRBJ2-1, with 8 nucleotides matching TRBD2. The CDR3 DNA is TGTGCCAGCAGCTCCAGGCCGAGAGCGGGAGCTAATCGCCACAATGAGCAGTTCTTC. Its translation: CASSSRPRAGANRHNEQFF.